This TCR beta chain was sequenced during a study of cytomegalovirus exposure and HLA in healthy donors. In the study overall: Earlier results showed 90 million to 120 million unique TCR beta sequences derived from roughly 180 million T cells.

CDR3 length: 17 residues. The germline gives CDR1 SGHAT, CDR2 FQNNGV. V shed 4 bases, J shed 5 bases, and the junction held 11 bases outside the gene matches. Concerning this clone itself: As yet, its antigen is unknown.

Overall study results and limits: Later analysis placed DRB1 highest and HLA-C lowest in TCR association rates, which differed by HLA locus.

Primers: 60 Vbeta forward and 13 Jbeta reverse. The assay was immunoSEQ multiplex PCR, and TCRdb's table has in-frame clones only and misses some. The sample consists of about 150,000 clones, 65% to 85% of them appearing once. The chain joins TRBV11-2 to TRBJ2-1; TRBD2 matches 10 bases. The source material was PBMCs. The origin of this receptor is a woman aged 45-60 years in good health and CMV-seropositive. The CDR3 DNA follows: TGTGCCAGCAGCTCAACTTTAATAGCGGGGGGTAACAATGAGCAGTTCTTC. It encodes CASSSTLIAGGNNEQFF. Based on the CDR3 plus reference TRBV11-2 and TRBJ2-1, the full variable domain is EAGVAQSPRYKIIEKRQSVAFWCNPISGHATLYWYQQILGQGPKLLIQFQNNGVVDDSQLPKDRFSAERLKGVDSTLKIQPAKLEDSAVYLCASSSTLIAGGNNEQFFGPGTRLTVL.